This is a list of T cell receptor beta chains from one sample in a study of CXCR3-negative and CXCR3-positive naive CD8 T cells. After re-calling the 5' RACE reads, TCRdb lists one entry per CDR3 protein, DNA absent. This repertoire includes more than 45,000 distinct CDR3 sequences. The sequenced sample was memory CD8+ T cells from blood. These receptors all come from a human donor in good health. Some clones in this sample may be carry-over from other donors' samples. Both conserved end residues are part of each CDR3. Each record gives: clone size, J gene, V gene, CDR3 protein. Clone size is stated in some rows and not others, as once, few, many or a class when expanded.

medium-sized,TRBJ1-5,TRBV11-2,CASSSVSSNQPQHF
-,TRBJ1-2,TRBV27,CASSTGTGGSGYTF
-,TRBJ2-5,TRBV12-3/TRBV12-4,CASSPLAGYEETQYF
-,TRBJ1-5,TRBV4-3,CASSQDRGLGQPQHF
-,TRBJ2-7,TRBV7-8,CASSLFAGDGRGVEQYF
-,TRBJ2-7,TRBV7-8,CASSLPPGDYEQYF
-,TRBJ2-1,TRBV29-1,CSVEGTPYNEQFF
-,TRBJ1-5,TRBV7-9,CASSPDSDSNQPQHF
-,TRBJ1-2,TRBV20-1,CSANAGDLNYGYTF
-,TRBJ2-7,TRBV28,CAIQPGQGAVYEQYF
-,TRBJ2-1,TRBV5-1,CASSQSGLAYNEQFF
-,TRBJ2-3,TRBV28,CASSWGTSGRADDTQYF
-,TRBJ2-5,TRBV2,CASSGSLQETQYF
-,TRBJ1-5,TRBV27,CASSPRDRLNQPQHF
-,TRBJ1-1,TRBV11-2,CASNLGTGSEAFF
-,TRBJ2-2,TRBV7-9,CASSSAYRGTNTGELFF
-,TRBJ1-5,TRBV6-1,CASILGTADSNQPQHF